The rows below give T cell receptor beta chains drawn from one sample of a study of spatial heterogeneity in lung cancer. TCRdb reprocessed the 5' RACE reads via MiXCR and lists one record per CDR3 protein. The table shows about 87,000 distinct CDR3 sequences, with roughly 21% occurring only once. Source: PBMCs, taken at follow-up. These receptors came from a male donor with early-stage non-small cell lung cancer. Both conserved end residues are part of each CDR3. The D gene is left open where the match is weak. Clone size is shown for a subset of rows, as once, few, many or a class of expanded clone.

j_gene: TRBJ2-7
d_gene: NA
v_gene: TRBV20-1
abundance: few
CDR3nt: TGCAGTGCGATCCCTGCGGGAAGTTCGTACGAGCAGTACTTC
CDR3aa: CSAIPAGSSYEQYF

j_gene: TRBJ2-2
d_gene: NA
v_gene: TRBV15
abundance: few
CDR3nt: TGTGCCACCAGCAGAGATGCGCAGGGAAGGACCGGGGAGCTGTTTTTT
CDR3aa: CATSRDAQGRTGELFF

j_gene: TRBJ2-5
d_gene: NA
v_gene: TRBV19
abundance: NA
CDR3nt: TGTGCCAGTAGTATTTCGTCAGGGATCGGAGAGACCCAGTACTTC
CDR3aa: CASSISSGIGETQYF

j_gene: TRBJ2-7
d_gene: TRBD2
v_gene: TRBV7-9
abundance: NA
CDR3nt: TGTGCCAGCAGCTTACGGGAGGGGCCCTACGAGCAGTACTTC
CDR3aa: CASSLREGPYEQYF

j_gene: TRBJ2-5
d_gene: TRBD2
v_gene: TRBV4-2
abundance: few
CDR3nt: TGTGCCAGCAGCCAACGGGCGGGGGACCAAGAGACCCAGTACTTC
CDR3aa: CASSQRAGDQETQYF

j_gene: TRBJ2-5
d_gene: TRBD1
v_gene: TRBV24-1
abundance: few
CDR3nt: TGTGCCACCAGTGATTCCGGGACAGGTAATGAAGAGACCCAGTACTTC
CDR3aa: CATSDSGTGNEETQYF

j_gene: TRBJ1-5
d_gene: NA
v_gene: TRBV14
abundance: NA
CDR3nt: TGTGCCAGCAGCCAAGTGGAAGGGCAGCCCCAGCATTTT
CDR3aa: CASSQVEGQPQHF

j_gene: TRBJ2-2
d_gene: NA
v_gene: TRBV10-1
abundance: NA
CDR3nt: TGCGCCAGCAGTGAGGGGGCCCTAACCGGGGAGCTGTTTTTT
CDR3aa: CASSEGALTGELFF

j_gene: TRBJ2-5
d_gene: NA
v_gene: TRBV12-3/TRBV12-4
abundance: NA
CDR3nt: TGTGCCAGCAGTTCTTACGGGACCCCAAGGCGAGAGACCCAGTACTTC
CDR3aa: CASSSYGTPRRETQYF

j_gene: TRBJ2-7
d_gene: TRBD2
v_gene: TRBV6-6
abundance: NA
CDR3nt: TGTGCCAGCAGTTACCCCTCCGGGACTAGTTTTGGTTCCTACGAGCAGTACTTC
CDR3aa: CASSYPSGTSFGSYEQYF

j_gene: TRBJ2-1
d_gene: NA
v_gene: TRBV7-2
abundance: NA
CDR3nt: TGTGCCCGCCAGCCTGGGGGGGCACAGGGGATGGTCTTC
CDR3aa: CARQPGGAQGMVF

j_gene: TRBJ2-5
d_gene: NA
v_gene: TRBV2
abundance: NA
CDR3nt: TGTGCCAGCAGTCGGGACATTGAAGAGACCCAGTACTTC
CDR3aa: CASSRDIEETQYF

j_gene: TRBJ1-4
d_gene: NA
v_gene: TRBV11-2
abundance: few
CDR3nt: TGTGCCAGCAGCTTAAGTCCGGGGGCTAATGAAAAACTGTTTTTT
CDR3aa: CASSLSPGANEKLFF

j_gene: TRBJ2-7
d_gene: TRBD1
v_gene: TRBV7-9
abundance: NA
CDR3nt: TGTGCCAGCAGCTTAGTGGAACAGGGGATCTACGAGCAGTACTTC
CDR3aa: CASSLVEQGIYEQYF

j_gene: TRBJ1-2
d_gene: NA
v_gene: TRBV5-4
abundance: NA
CDR3nt: TGTGCCAGCAGCTCCAGGGTGGACTATGGCTACACCTTC
CDR3aa: CASSSRVDYGYTF

j_gene: TRBJ2-1
d_gene: NA
v_gene: TRBV6-4
abundance: few
CDR3nt: TGTGCCAGCAGTGACACAGATAGCTCCTACAATGAGCAGTTCTTC
CDR3aa: CASSDTDSSYNEQFF

j_gene: TRBJ1-1
d_gene: TRBD1
v_gene: TRBV4-2
abundance: NA
CDR3nt: TGTGCCAGCAGCCAAGGGACAGGGGGCGGTGGGGAAGCTTTCTTT
CDR3aa: CASSQGTGGGGEAFF

j_gene: TRBJ2-3
d_gene: NA
v_gene: TRBV4-2
abundance: NA
CDR3nt: TGTGCCAGCAGCCAAGATTTCCGGATCACAGATACGCAGTATTTT
CDR3aa: CASSQDFRITDTQYF

j_gene: TRBJ1-4
d_gene: TRBD1
v_gene: TRBV29-1
abundance: few
CDR3nt: TGCAGCGCCCGCTCAGGGGGCGATTCCTCAGAACTGTTTTTT
CDR3aa: CSARSGGDSSELFF

j_gene: TRBJ1-6
d_gene: NA
v_gene: TRBV27
abundance: NA
CDR3nt: TGTGCCAGCAGTCAACTGGCCCCTAATTCACCCCTCCACTTT
CDR3aa: CASSQLAPNSPLHF

j_gene: TRBJ1-2
d_gene: TRBD1
v_gene: TRBV20-1
abundance: few
CDR3nt: TGCAGTGCTACGGGACAGCCAAACTATGGCTACACCTTC
CDR3aa: CSATGQPNYGYTF

j_gene: TRBJ2-1
d_gene: NA
v_gene: TRBV11-3
abundance: few
CDR3nt: TGTGCCAGCAGCTTAGAGGCCTACAATGAGCAGTTCTTC
CDR3aa: CASSLEAYNEQFF

j_gene: TRBJ2-3
d_gene: TRBD1
v_gene: TRBV29-1
abundance: many
CDR3nt: TGCAGCGTGTCACAGGGGGTGCGGACAGATACGCAGTATTTT
CDR3aa: CSVSQGVRTDTQYF

j_gene: TRBJ2-3
d_gene: NA
v_gene: TRBV30
abundance: NA
CDR3nt: TGTGCCTGGAGTGTATCGGGGCAAAATACGCAGTATTTT
CDR3aa: CAWSVSGQNTQYF

j_gene: TRBJ1-6
d_gene: NA
v_gene: TRBV6-2/TRBV6-3
abundance: few
CDR3nt: TGTGCCAGCAGCTTCGGGACAACGGGTTCACCCCTCCACTTT
CDR3aa: CASSFGTTGSPLHF

j_gene: TRBJ1-6
d_gene: TRBD1
v_gene: TRBV10-3
abundance: NA
CDR3nt: TGTGCCATCAGGGAAGACAGGGGGAATTCACCCCTCCACTTT
CDR3aa: CAIREDRGNSPLHF

j_gene: TRBJ1-1
d_gene: NA
v_gene: TRBV7-9
abundance: NA
CDR3nt: TGTGCCAGCAGCTTCGGCGGACCTGAAGCTTTCTTT
CDR3aa: CASSFGGPEAFF

j_gene: TRBJ2-3
d_gene: NA
v_gene: TRBV7-3
abundance: NA
CDR3nt: TGTGCCAGCAGCTTTGATTTGAGGGATACGCAGTATTTT
CDR3aa: CASSFDLRDTQYF

j_gene: TRBJ1-2
d_gene: NA
v_gene: TRBV7-2
abundance: NA
CDR3nt: TGTGCCAGCAGCCCAGGGAATTCAGACTATGGCTACACCTTC
CDR3aa: CASSPGNSDYGYTF

j_gene: TRBJ2-7
d_gene: TRBD2
v_gene: TRBV20-1
abundance: NA
CDR3nt: TGCAGTGCTAGAGAAGCTAGCGGGAGGGGGGACGAGCAGTACTTC
CDR3aa: CSAREASGRGDEQYF

j_gene: TRBJ1-4
d_gene: NA
v_gene: TRBV12-3/TRBV12-4
abundance: few
CDR3nt: TGTGCCAGCAGTTTTTCCGGGAAGACTAATGAAAAACTGTTTTTT
CDR3aa: CASSFSGKTNEKLFF

j_gene: TRBJ1-1
d_gene: TRBD1
v_gene: TRBV25-1
abundance: few
CDR3nt: TGTGCCAGCAGTGAGACAGGGATCACTGAAGCTTTCTTT
CDR3aa: CASSETGITEAFF

j_gene: TRBJ1-6
d_gene: TRBD1
v_gene: TRBV2
abundance: NA
CDR3nt: TGTGCCAGCAGTGTAAATCCGACAGGGCCACTCACTAATTCACCCCTCCACTTT
CDR3aa: CASSVNPTGPLTNSPLHF

j_gene: TRBJ1-5
d_gene: TRBD1
v_gene: TRBV30
abundance: NA
CDR3nt: TGTGCCTGGAGCCAGGGGGCCACCCAGCCCCAGCATTTT
CDR3aa: CAWSQGATQPQHF

j_gene: TRBJ2-2
d_gene: NA
v_gene: TRBV14
abundance: NA
CDR3nt: TGTGCCAGCAGCCAGCAGTCCGCCGGGGAGCTGTTTTTT
CDR3aa: CASSQQSAGELFF

j_gene: TRBJ2-7
d_gene: TRBD1
v_gene: TRBV20-1
abundance: few
CDR3nt: TGCAGTGCTGAACCCGGGACAGGGAAGAGAGAGCAGTACTTC
CDR3aa: CSAEPGTGKREQYF

j_gene: TRBJ1-1
d_gene: NA
v_gene: TRBV27
abundance: many
CDR3nt: TGTGCCAGCAGTTTAAACCTAAACACTGAAGCTTTCTTT
CDR3aa: CASSLNLNTEAFF

j_gene: TRBJ2-5
d_gene: NA
v_gene: TRBV29-1
abundance: NA
CDR3nt: TGCAGCGTTGATGCAGGAGGACAGTCCAAGACCCAGTACTTC
CDR3aa: CSVDAGGQSKTQYF

j_gene: TRBJ2-5
d_gene: NA
v_gene: TRBV20-1
abundance: NA
CDR3nt: TGCAGTGCTAGTATCCGGGGGCAGGGTGGAGAGACCCAGTACTTC
CDR3aa: CSASIRGQGGETQYF

j_gene: TRBJ1-6
d_gene: NA
v_gene: TRBV6-4
abundance: NA
CDR3nt: TGTGCCAGCAGTGGAAAACCAGGGGTTCGTTATTCACCCCTCCACTTT
CDR3aa: CASSGKPGVRYSPLHF

j_gene: TRBJ2-4
d_gene: TRBD2
v_gene: TRBV3-1
abundance: once
CDR3nt: TGTGCCAGCAGCCCCTGGACTAGCGGCAAAAACATTCAGTACTTC
CDR3aa: CASSPWTSGKNIQYF

j_gene: TRBJ1-5
d_gene: NA
v_gene: TRBV6-5
abundance: many
CDR3nt: TGTGCCAGCAGTTACTCTGTCACAGATCAGCCCCAGCATTTT
CDR3aa: CASSYSVTDQPQHF

j_gene: TRBJ1-1
d_gene: NA
v_gene: TRBV5-8
abundance: many
CDR3nt: TGTGCCAGCGGGAATATTGAAGCTTTCTTT
CDR3aa: CASGNIEAFF

j_gene: TRBJ1-6
d_gene: NA
v_gene: TRBV9
abundance: NA
CDR3nt: TGTGCCAGCAGCGTAGGAGGAGATAATTCACCCCTCCACTTT
CDR3aa: CASSVGGDNSPLHF

j_gene: TRBJ1-6
d_gene: NA
v_gene: TRBV6-4
abundance: NA
CDR3nt: TGTGCCAAGGGACCGACCCTTGAGATGAGTTCACCCCTCCACTTT
CDR3aa: CAKGPTLEMSSPLHF

j_gene: TRBJ1-1
d_gene: NA
v_gene: TRBV20-1
abundance: NA
CDR3nt: TGCAGTGCTAGAGATGATTTGGAAAACATGGACACTGAAGCTTTCTTT
CDR3aa: CSARDDLENMDTEAFF

j_gene: TRBJ2-5
d_gene: NA
v_gene: TRBV11-2
abundance: few
CDR3nt: TGTGCCAGCAGCTTAGTTTCTAGTGGGATATTTGTTCCAGAGACCCAGTACTTC
CDR3aa: CASSLVSSGIFVPETQYF

j_gene: TRBJ2-1
d_gene: NA
v_gene: TRBV19
abundance: NA
CDR3nt: TGTGCCAGTAGTTTACAGGGAACAGGGTCCTACAATGAGCAGTTCTTC
CDR3aa: CASSLQGTGSYNEQFF